A selection of T cell receptor beta chains follows, all from one sample in a study of Ad26.COV2.S vaccination and SARS-CoV-2 variants. The repertoire was sequenced with immunoSEQ multiplex PCR; TCRdb's copy has only in-frame clones and lacks some. This sample has roughly 92,000 clones, with less than 85% found just once. Sample: peripheral blood, taken after recovery from COVID-19. The source of these receptors is a human donor who had recovered from COVID-19. The CDR3 runs from the conserved cysteine through the conserved F or W. D genes are given only for firm matches. Clone size is stated in some rows and not others, as once, few, many or a class when expanded.

clone size	V gene	J gene	D gene	CDR3 protein	CDR3 DNA
once	TRBV27	TRBJ2-7	TRBD2	CASGRPRTSSVVYEQYF	TGTGCCAGCGGCCGTCCGCGGACTAGCAGTGTGGTCTACGAGCAGTACTTC
.	TRBV14	TRBJ1-5	.	CASSQVSAVDQPQHF	TGTGCCAGCAGCCAAGTATCGGCGGTGGATCAGCCCCAGCATTTT
.	TRBV9	TRBJ1-1	.	CASSPPGTGNTEAFF	TGTGCCAGCAGCCCGCCGGGAACAGGGAACACTGAAGCTTTCTTT
.	TRBV4-3	TRBJ2-3	.	CASSQAEGDTQYF	TGCGCCAGCAGCCAAGCTGAGGGAGATACGCAGTATTTT
.	TRBV5-1	TRBJ2-7	TRBD2	CASSSTTGLAGEQYF	TGCGCCAGCAGTTCTACCACGGGACTAGCGGGTGAGCAGTACTTC
.	TRBV28	TRBJ1-5	TRBD1	CASSPGTGENQPQHF	TGTGCCAGCAGTCCCGGGACAGGCGAAAATCAGCCCCAGCATTTT
.	TRBV5-1	TRBJ2-6	.	CASSLMNGANVLTF	TGCGCCAGCAGCTTGATGAATGGGGCCAACGTCCTGACTTTC
.	TRBV29-1	TRBJ2-7	.	CSAAASYYEQYF	TGCAGCGCAGCCGCCAGTTACTACGAGCAGTACTTC
many	TRBV15	TRBJ2-7	.	CATSGSSSGTEQYF	TGTGCCACCAGCGGGTCCTCATCAGGGACCGAGCAGTACTTC
.	TRBV5-1	TRBJ1-2	.	CASSLNLGIDGYTF	TGCGCCAGCAGCTTGAATTTGGGGATTGATGGCTACACCTTC
.	TRBV11-2	TRBJ2-1	TRBD1	CASSYTRGLGEQFF	TGTGCCAGCAGCTATACCAGGGGGCTGGGTGAGCAGTTCTTC
.	TRBV28	TRBJ1-2	TRBD1	CASSPHIWIRGRKRGYTF	TGTGCCAGCAGCCCACATATATGGATCAGGGGGAGGAAGAGAGGCTACACCTTC
few	TRBV9	TRBJ2-1	.	CASSPRGSSYNEQFF	TGTGCCAGCAGCCCCAGGGGCAGCTCCTACAATGAGCAGTTCTTC
.	TRBV7-2	TRBJ2-7	.	CASSLGGAGGSYEQYF	TGTGCCAGCAGCTTAGGGGGGGCAGGGGGATCCTACGAGCAGTACTTC
.	TRBV5-1	TRBJ1-5	TRBD1	CASSLDTGGNQPQHF	TGCGCCAGCAGCTTGGACACAGGGGGCAATCAGCCCCAGCATTTT
.	TRBV20-1	TRBJ2-2	TRBD2	CSASVTSGTGELFF	TGCAGTGCTAGTGTGACTAGCGGCACCGGGGAGCTGTTTTTT
.	TRBV6-4	TRBJ1-2	.	CASSDERASNPDYGYTF	TGTGCCAGCAGTGACGAAAGGGCATCGAATCCTGACTATGGCTACACCTTC
.	TRBV19	TRBJ2-2	TRBD1	CASNRGAGELFF	TGTGCCAGTAACAGGGGAGCCGGGGAGCTGTTTTTT
few	TRBV6-5	TRBJ1-6	.	CASSRSTGGDSPLHF	TGTGCCAGCAGTCGTTCTACAGGAGGTGATTCACCCCTCCACTTT
.	TRBV10-2	TRBJ1-2	TRBD1	CASFGTGGEGYTF	TGCGCCAGCTTCGGGACAGGGGGTGAGGGCTACACCTTC
.	TRBV5-1	TRBJ2-3	.	CASSLGGDTQYF	TGCGCCAGCAGCTTGGGCGGAGATACGCAGTATTTT
.	TRBV6-6	TRBJ2-1	.	CASSYSTYNEQFF	TGTGCCAGCAGTTATTCGACCTACAATGAGCAGTTCTTC
few	TRBV5-3	TRBJ2-1	TRBD2	CARSLAWEGYPPSGYNEQFF	TGTGCCAGAAGCTTGGCCTGGGAGGGCTACCCGCCGTCGGGGTACAATGAGCAGTTCTTC
.	TRBV29-1	TRBJ2-3	TRBD2	CSVDELAGSDTQYF	TGCAGCGTTGATGAACTAGCGGGATCAGATACGCAGTATTTT
.	TRBV7-3	TRBJ2-7	TRBD2	CASSHGLAGALYF	TGTGCCAGCAGCCATGGACTAGCGGGAGCTCTCTACTTC
.	TRBV6-2/TRBV6-3	TRBJ2-7	.	CASSVTITPFEQYF	TGTGCCAGCAGCGTGACTATCACCCCCTTCGAGCAGTACTTC
.	TRBV15	TRBJ2-1	.	CATSRVPHEQFF	TGTGCCACCAGCAGAGTCCCCCATGAGCAGTTCTTC
.	TRBV7-9	TRBJ1-4	.	CASSWGRAANTPNEKLFF	TGTGCCAGCAGCTGGGGCAGGGCTGCTAATACACCTAATGAAAAACTGTTTTTT
.	TRBV7-8	TRBJ2-7	.	CASSPLGGLAATYEQYF	TGTGCCAGCAGCCCGCTGGGGGGGCTAGCGGCAACCTACGAGCAGTACTTC
.	TRBV7-9	TRBJ1-1	TRBD1	CASSRATGGGTEAFF	TGTGCCAGCAGCAGAGCGACAGGGGGTGGCACTGAAGCTTTCTTT
.	TRBV9	TRBJ2-7	TRBD1	CASNRQGGTYEQYF	TGTGCCAGCAACAGACAGGGGGGGACCTACGAGCAGTACTTC
.	TRBV14	TRBJ2-1	.	CASSQGPTSYNEQFF	TGTGCCAGCAGCCAAGGTCCCACCTCCTACAATGAGCAGTTCTTC
.	TRBV11-3	TRBJ2-3	TRBD2	CASSPGLAQDTQYF	TGTGCCAGCAGTCCGGGACTAGCTCAAGATACGCAGTATTTT
.	TRBV15	TRBJ2-7	TRBD1	CATSLTGFPFGAYEQYF	TGTGCCACCAGCTTGACAGGGTTCCCCTTTGGCGCCTACGAGCAGTACTTC
.	TRBV6-1	TRBJ2-1	.	CASSELQRREQFF	TGTGCCAGCAGTGAACTCCAGCGGCGAGAGCAGTTCTTC
few	TRBV12-3/TRBV12-4	TRBJ2-7	.	CASSPGFVQYF	TGTGCCAGCAGCCCGGGTTTTGTGCAGTACTTC
.	TRBV14	TRBJ2-5	TRBD2	CASSPLLAGGTETQYF	TGTGCCAGCAGCCCCTTACTAGCGGGAGGTACTGAGACCCAGTACTTC
.	TRBV19	TRBJ2-2	.	CASSRDGSTGELFF	TGTGCCAGTAGTAGGGACGGGAGCACCGGGGAGCTGTTTTTT
.	TRBV3-1/TRBV3-2	TRBJ1-1	TRBD1	CASSPSRQGEAFF	TGTGCCAGCAGCCCCTCCCGACAGGGTGAAGCTTTCTTT